This T cell receptor beta chain originates from a study of blood T cells in healthy people across ages (dated by TCRdb to about 2015). Study-wide context: In model experiments, template switching captured roughly one uniquely barcoded TCR beta cDNA molecule for every two T cells. For two donors (one aged 18 to 30 and one aged 80 or older), the study analyzed two additional independent replicas of 1 million unique cDNA reads from the same blood draw. The donors were divided into four age groups: young (average approximately 17 years), middle-aged (approximately 39), aged (around 59) and long-lived (82). The study measured age-related changes in TCR beta repertoire diversity using deep sequencing normalized with unique cDNA molecular identifiers. To avoid experimental bias, donors of different ages were distributed randomly across sequencing lanes. Broad study findings and their caveats: The CMV infection status of donors was not known, potentially confounding age-related changes in expanded clonotypes. There was a strong correlation between observed TCR beta diversity and the percentage of naive T cells measured by flow cytometry. The long-lived group showed more naive CD4+ T cells, fewer expanded clones and increased TCR diversity than the aged group, suggesting age selection. Estimates of total diversity based on one million sequenced T cells were considered lower bounds and underestimates. Observed TCR beta diversity per million T cells fell roughly linearly with age, and a significant reduction was already apparent by age roughly 40. Bulk unsorted PBMC profiling prevented conclusive comparison of naive and antigen-experienced compartments.

This clonotype was seen a handful of times. Its antigen is unknown. No quality values exist for individual bases; no much larger clone is one base distant. The 40 or so donors, aged about 6 to 95 years, were systemically healthy Caucasian individuals from Russia. About 10 milliliters of peripheral blood were collected from each donor into EDTA-treated Vacutainer tubes. Ficoll-Paque density-gradient centrifugation was used to isolate PBMCs, with at least 7 million obtained per sample. Total RNA, at least 6 micrograms per sample, was extracted from PBMCs with Trizol reagent. Naive CD45RAhigh/CD27high T cell percentages were measured by flow cytometry on a PBMC aliquot from every donor. V is trimmed back by 7 bases and J by 2 bases, and the junction contains 7 bases that no gene match accounts for. The CDR3, from cysteine to phenylalanine, totals 14 residues. Of all the DNA, just the CDR3 is kept, 42 bases in frame from base 1.

Library construction relied on 5' RACE. Sequencing used an Illumina HiSeq 2500. The second PCR ran for roughly 7 to 12 cycles and used a J-beta primer mix along with a sample-barcoded 5' primer. Each TCR beta cDNA molecule received a unique molecular identifier from a template-switch 5' adaptor carrying 12 random nucleotides. Each sample yielded at least 2.5 million CDR3-containing paired-end reads. First-strand cDNA was synthesized from all RNA with the Mint cDNA synthesis kit, primed by a TRBC-specific oligonucleotide. All cDNA was treated with uracil-DNA glycosylase and then went through a first 18-cycle PCR with the universal primers M1SS and BC2_uni_R. In the source study's methods: Each sample was normalized by randomly selecting 1 million high-quality reads, each carrying a distinct molecular identifier. Reads with shared molecular identifiers were discarded instead of being binned into consensus sequences. CDR3 identification, clonotype clustering and error correction used MiTCR with a Q25 quality threshold and the strictest error-elimination algorithm. A nonparametric unseen species model with Euler transformation was used to estimate lower-bound total TCR beta diversity. TCRdb's own reprocessing of the public reads used fastp at Q25 and MiXCR and kept productive beta chains. Each CDR3 protein appears once, grouped with its most common genes and DNA. The V and J calls, along with clone size, are taken from TCRdb and not from the paper's own processing. Here the sample has around 1.1 million distinct CDR3 sequences; less than 45% occur a single time. Over 10% of the sample is taken by the ten largest.

The receptor was derived from a man aged 18 to 30 in good health. The chain links TRBV12-3 or TRBV12-4 with TRBJ1-2; a stretch of 7 junction bases matches TRBD1. Sequences were obtained from blood. The nucleotide sequence reads TGTGCCAGCACCCCCCAGACAGGGAACTATGGCTACACCTTC. Protein translation: CASTPQTGNYGYTF.